One sample yielded the 26 T cell receptor beta chains listed below, sequenced in a study of blood T cell repertoires in COVID-19. Only in-frame clones appear in the TCRdb table, and some are missing; sequencing was by immunoSEQ multiplex PCR. The sample carries roughly 130,000 clones, 80% to 85% recorded once. The sequenced sample was PBMCs or T cells enriched from blood (not recorded which). Source of these receptors: a woman aged 25 to 39 who had recovered from COVID-19.

The genes are TRBV6-5 and TRBJ2-7, with 8 bases lining up with TRBD2. V trimming: 6 bases; J trimming: 3 bases; junction bases outside the gene matches: 10. The germline CDR1 and CDR2 sequences are MNHEY and SVGAGI. There are 15 residues in the CDR3. CDR3 DNA: TGTGCCAGCAGCCGGAGCGGGAGCGTCTTCTACGAGCAGTACTTC. Translated, it gives CASSRSGSVFYEQYF.

The CDR3 reads CASSHSTGTGMTGELFF. The CDR3 DNA is TGTGCCAGCAGCCATAGTACCGGGACTGGAATGACCGGGGAGCTGTTTTTT. The J gene is TRBJ2-2, the V gene TRBV7-9; D might be TRBD2 (6 bases). Trimming removed 5 bases at V and 5 bases at J, with 21 bases between. The CDR3 contains 17 residues. Looked up from germline, CDR1 is SEHNR and CDR2 is FQNEAQ (reference sequence).

This clone was counted a few times. A read error may account for a junction end that differs from germline. Other DNA sequences within the sample encode an identical CDR3. The chain combines TRBV28 with TRBJ1-2; perhaps TRBD1 as D (6 bases). The CDR3 is made up of 14 amino acids. Germline V gene sequence: CDR1 MDHEN, CDR2 SYDVKM. CDR3 nucleotide sequence: TGCGCCACCGCGGGGGGGGGCCGGGCCTATGGCTACACCTTC. Amino acids: CATAGGGRAYGYTF.

This chain uses TRBV2 with TRBJ1-1; TRBD1 aligns across 9 bases. The CDR3 is made up of 15 amino acids. V shed 4 bases, J shed 6 bases, and the junction held 9 bases outside the gene matches. CDR1 SNHLY and CDR2 FYNNEI come from the germline V gene. This CDR3 is CASSGLDRGLAEAFF. The DNA of the CDR3 is TGTGCCAGCAGTGGCCTAGACAGGGGGTTGGCTGAAGCTTTCTTT.

About this clone itself: Additional DNA sequences in this sample encode the identical CDR3. The chain carries TRBV15 and TRBJ2-7; D not certain. Germline V gives CDR1 LNHNV, CDR2 YYDKDF (reference sequence). The CDR3 covers 16 residues. Trimming shortened V by 0 bases and J by 0 bases, and 12 bases separated the two germline ends. The CDR3 nucleotides are TGTGCCACCAGCAGAGACGGCGGAGCCAGCTCCTACGAGCAGTACTTC. Encoded protein: CATSRDGGASSYEQYF.

The chain carries TRBV10-1 and TRBJ2-3; a possible D gene is TRBD2 (5 bases). V shed 3 bases and J shed 1 base, with 23 bases lying between them. This CDR3 region has 19 residues. Germline CDR1 is WNHNN and CDR2 is SYGVQD (reference sequence). Here the CDR3 reads CASSDPLTRLSGRTDTQYF. The CDR3 coding sequence is TGCGCCAGCAGTGACCCACTGACCAGACTAAGCGGCCGCACAGATACGCAGTATTTT.

This clone was seen just once. The chain links TRBV7-2 to TRBJ2-7, with 10 bases fitting TRBD2. The CDR3 totals 14 residues. In germline, CDR1 is SGHTA, CDR2 FQGNSA. Trimming at V came to 7 bases and at J to 0 bases, leaving 3 bases not matched to a gene. CDR3 sequence (DNA): TGTGCCAGCAAACCTAGCGGGAGCTCCTACGAGCAGTACTTC. Amino acids: CASKPSGSSYEQYF. Full variable domain (remainder filled in from reference TRBV7-2 and TRBJ2-7): GAGVSQSPSNKVTEKGKDVELRCDPISGHTALYWYRQSLGQGLEFLIYFQGNSAPDKSGLPSDRFSAERTGGSVSTLTIQRTQQEDSAVYLCASKPSGSSYEQYFGPGTRLTVT.

This chain connects TRBV18 to TRBJ1-1; D is ambiguous. This CDR3 spans 14 amino acids. Trimming left V 2 bases short and J 4 bases short, with 11 bases between. Germline loops: CDR1 KGHSH, CDR2 LQKENI. As DNA, the CDR3 is TGTGCCAGCTCACCAGCTCTAGCGGGCACTGAAGCTTTCTTT. Translating it yields CASSPALAGTEAFF.

The gene calls are TRBV7-9 and TRBJ2-1; the D gene is possibly TRBD1 (7 bases). The CDR3 is 15 amino acids. The ends were cut back, 5 bases at V and 5 bases at J, with 16 bases in the middle. Germline lookup yields CDR1 SEHNR and CDR2 FQNEAQ (reference sequence). The CDR3 DNA reads as TGTGCCAGCAGCCCTTACAGGGGAGGACACAATGAGCAGTTCTTC. This codes for CASSPYRGGHNEQFF.

The V call is TRBV12-3 or TRBV12-4, the J call TRBJ1-2; D perhaps matches TRBD1 (5 bases). V shed 7 bases and J shed 4 bases, with 13 bases lying between them. CDR3 length: 13 residues. CDR3 DNA sequence: TGTGCCAGCAAACTAAGCCAGGGCTATGGCTACACCTTC. Protein: CASKLSQGYGYTF.

The J gene is TRBJ2-1, the V gene TRBV9; D possibly corresponds to TRBD1 (6 bases). This CDR3 is built from 12 residues. Looked up from germline, CDR1 is SGDLS and CDR2 is YYNGEE. Trimming removed 0 bases at V and 9 bases at J, with 7 bases between. The CDR3 coding sequence is TGTGCCAGCAGCGTAGGGGGGCCTGAGCAGTTCTTC. This sequence encodes CASSVGGPEQFF.

J is TRBJ1-2 and V is TRBV19; 9 bases are a match to TRBD1. CDR3 size: 16 residues. Germline V gives CDR1 LNHDA, CDR2 SQIVND (reference sequence). The V and J ends lost 5 bases and 1 base, in that order; junction bases with no gene match: 8. In nucleotides, the CDR3 is TGTGCCAGTAGTCTCGCGGGACAGGGAGGTAACTATGGCTACACCTTC. It codes for CASSLAGQGGNYGYTF.

The chain couples TRBV9 to TRBJ1-6, with D maybe TRBD1 (5 bases). The ends were cut back, 3 bases at V and 7 bases at J, with 11 bases in the middle. Germline V gives CDR1 SGDLS, CDR2 YYNGEE. The CDR3 consists of 14 residues. The DNA for the CDR3 is TGTGCCAGCAGCGGCGGGACGGAGAATTCACCCCTCCACTTT. It translates to CASSGGTENSPLHF.

The rearrangement joins TRBV6-5 to TRBJ2-3, with TRBD1 matching over 8 bases. V shed 4 bases, J shed 0 bases, and the junction held 3 bases outside the gene matches. The CDR3 is made up of 15 amino acids. Germline loops: CDR1 MNHEY, CDR2 SVGAGI. CDR3 in DNA: TGTGCCAGCAGTTCGACAGGGGTCAGCACAGATACGCAGTATTTT. Its protein product is CASSSTGVSTDTQYF.

V gene TRBV25-1 combines with J gene TRBJ2-1; 8 nucleotides agree with TRBD2. The germline CDR1 and CDR2 sequences are MGHDK and SYGVNS. Trimming cost V 3 bases and J 9 bases; bases outside gene matches: 7. This CDR3 comprises 14 residues. CDR3: CASSEGLGGVEQFF. CDR3 bases: TGTGCCAGCAGTGAGGGACTAGGGGGAGTTGAGCAGTTCTTC. The full variable domain, in which reference TRBV25-1 and TRBJ2-1 provide the parts outside the CDR3, is EADIYQTPRYLVIGTGKKITLECSQTMGHDKMYWYQQDPGMELHLIHYSYGVNSTEKGDLSSESTVSRIRTEHFPLTLESARPSHTSQYLCASSEGLGGVEQFFGPGTRLTVL.

The chain employs TRBV12-3 or TRBV12-4 and TRBJ1-1; the D gene is possibly TRBD1 (6 bases). CDR3 size: 13 residues. The V end lost 5 bases, the J end lost 1 base, and 8 bases lay between the germline ends. This CDR3 reads CASSRTENTEAFF. CDR3 bases: TGTGCCAGCAGTCGGACAGAGAACACTGAAGCTTTCTTT.

This chain joins TRBV4-1 and TRBJ1-2; perhaps TRBD1 as D (6 bases). The V end lost 0 bases, the J end lost 4 bases, and 12 bases lay between the germline ends. The CDR3 is 15 amino acids. In germline, CDR1 is MGHRA, CDR2 YSYEKL. The CDR3 nucleotides are TGCGCCAGCAGCCAAGATCAACAGGGCGGCTATGGCTACACCTTC. It is translated as CASSQDQQGGYGYTF.

The gene calls are TRBV6-5 and TRBJ2-3; D is unresolved. Germline V gives CDR1 MNHEY, CDR2 SVGAGI. This CDR3 comprises 16 residues. V was trimmed by 1 base and J by 0 bases, leaving 11 bases between them. CDR3: CASSYFQEPSTDTQYF. In DNA form, the CDR3 reads TGTGCCAGCAGTTACTTCCAGGAACCTAGCACAGATACGCAGTATTTT.

The rearrangement joins TRBV27 to TRBJ1-2; perhaps TRBD1 as D (6 bases). The CDR3 runs 15 residues. Germline assignment: CDR1 MNHEY and CDR2 SMNVEV (reference sequence). Deletions cut 0 bases from V and 5 bases from J, with 13 bases between. CDR3 loop: CASSLSVRGSYGYTF. The CDR3, as DNA: TGTGCCAGCAGTTTATCGGTCAGGGGTTCTTATGGCTACACCTTC.

This chain connects TRBV21-1 to TRBJ1-3; TRBD1, the table's D call, was not compared with the DNA. TRBV21-1 is a recognized pseudogene. The CDR3 extends over 16 amino acids. The CDR3 protein is CAPPGGQGASGNTIYF. The CDR3 region has the DNA TGTGCACCTCCAGGGGGACAGGGCGCTTCTGGAAACACCATATATTTT.

The genes are TRBV7-9 and TRBJ2-7; D is ambiguous. The CDR3 extends over 12 amino acids. V was cut by 4 bases and J by 3 bases, with 7 bases left in between. CDR1 and CDR2 from the germline V gene are SEHNR and FQNEAQ (reference sequence). The CDR3 region is CASSSVNYEQYF. CDR3 bases: TGTGCCAGCAGCTCAGTGAACTACGAGCAGTACTTC.

The table lists this clone with a count of one. The genes are TRBV18 and TRBJ1-3, with 7 bases aligning to TRBD1. The CDR3 contains 14 residues. Germline CDR1 KGHSH, CDR2 LQKENI. The junction had 7 bases not matched to a gene; V was cut back by 3 bases and J by 8 bases. Written as DNA, the CDR3 is TGTGCCAGCTCACCTGACAGGGAAGCTGACACCATATATTTT. The encoded protein is CASSPDREADTIYF.

The chain joins TRBV6-2 or TRBV6-3 to TRBJ2-1; tentative D call: TRBD2 (5 bases). Per the germline V gene, CDR1 is MNHEY and CDR2 is SVGEGT. V lost 6 bases and J 6 bases, leaving 15 bases between the germline ends. This CDR3 comprises 14 residues. The CDR3 bases are TGTGCCAGCAGCTTTACTAGGCTCAGCAATGAGCAGTTCTTC. This sequence encodes CASSFTRLSNEQFF.

The V gene is TRBV15, the J gene TRBJ1-1, with D unresolved. CDR3 length: 14 amino acids. The V end lost 0 bases, the J end lost 8 bases, and 13 bases lay between the germline ends. Germline V gene sequence: CDR1 LNHNV, CDR2 YYDKDF (reference sequence). CDR3 sequence (DNA): TGTGCCACCAGCAGAGATCAGGAGGGCAGCGAAGCTTTCTTT. Protein sequence: CATSRDQEGSEAFF.

The J gene is TRBJ1-5, the V gene TRBV18, with a weak D call TRBD1 (5 bases). The CDR3 consists of 16 residues. In germline, CDR1 is KGHSH, CDR2 LQKENI. With 4 bases removed from V and 2 bases from J, the gap between germline ends came to 15 bases. The CDR3 DNA sequence: TGTGCCAGCTCACACACGCTGGGGGGTGGCAATCAGCCCCAGCATTTT. It specifies CASSHTLGGGNQPQHF.

This clone was counted between two and nine times. The chain recombines TRBV6-6 with TRBJ2-5; TRBD2 matches at 7 bases. V shed 4 bases, J shed 5 bases, and the junction held 7 bases outside the gene matches. Germline CDR1 reads MNHNY; CDR2 reads SVGAGI (reference sequence). The CDR3 is made up of 14 amino acids. Here the CDR3 reads CASSWGRGVETQYF. DNA of the CDR3: TGTGCCAGCAGTTGGGGCCGGGGGGTTGAGACCCAGTACTTC.